This passage covers 10 T cell receptor beta chains from one sample sequenced in a study of regulatory T cells in long-lasting Graves disease. Described time point: newly diagnosed GD, antithyroid drugs for less than 3 months. The authors made the TCR library using RNA they extracted from PBMCs. Libraries of TCR beta came from iRepertoire HTBI primers plus Arm-PCR of CDR3 regions. TCRdb redid the calling of the multiplex PCR reads with MiXCR, one entry per CDR3 protein. The table shows 550,000 or so distinct CDR3 sequences, with about 12% occurring only once. These records were also assigned to another study, of T cells in Graves' hyperthyroidism and ophthalmopathy.

Source: peripheral blood mononuclear cells (PBMCs), taken at new diagnosis, from a patient treated with antithyroid drugs. The receptors come from a woman in her twenties or thirties with Graves disease.

This clonotype has ten or more counts. The chain is built from TRBV20-1 and TRBJ2-1; the match to TRBD2 covers 7 bases. The trim removed 3 bases at V and 8 bases at J, leaving 13 bases unmatched. The CDR3 runs 15 residues. Germline loops: CDR1 DFQATT, CDR2 SNEGSKA (reference sequence). CDR3 sequence (DNA): TGCAGTGCTAGGTTTCCAGGGACTGGGGGGGATGAGCAGTTCTTC. Encoded protein: CSARFPGTGGDEQFF.

Ten or more counts support this clonotype. V is TRBV11-2 and J is TRBJ2-1; D may be TRBD2 (5 bases). V lost 6 bases to trimming and J lost 7 bases, with 7 bases between them. The germline CDR1 and CDR2 sequences are SGHAT and FQNNGV. The CDR3 consists of 11 residues. CDR3 sequence reads: CASRGGNEQFF. The CDR3 DNA follows: TGTGCCAGCAGAGGCGGGAATGAGCAGTTCTTC.

In its sample, this clonotype was seen many times. This chain joins TRBV27 and TRBJ2-2; TRBD2 matches 10 bases. CDR3 length: 16 residues. With V trimmed by 2 bases and J by 4 bases, 4 bases remained unmatched. The V gene's germline CDR1 is MNHEY and CDR2 SMNVEV (reference sequence). The CDR3 sequence: CASSLKLAGITGELFF. CDR3 nucleotides: TGTGCCAGCAGTTTAAAACTAGCGGGGATCACCGGGGAGCTGTTTTTT.

This clonotype was counted ten times or more. In nucleotides, the CDR3 is TGTGCCAGTAGTATAGTTCCCGGGGCGACGGACTATGGCTACACCTTC. This translates into CASSIVPGATDYGYTF. This chain connects TRBV19 to TRBJ1-2; a possible D gene is TRBD1 (5 bases). CDR3 length: 16 amino acids. Per germline, CDR1 LNHDA and CDR2 SQIVND (reference sequence). Between the trimmed V and J ends, which lost 1 base and 3 bases, there was a span of 15 bases.

The chain recombines TRBV7-3 with TRBJ2-3, with 7 bases lining up with TRBD1. The V gene end was trimmed by 5 bases and the J gene end by 4 bases; junction bases not matched to a gene: 6. CDR1 is SGHTA, CDR2 FQGTGA, per germline. The CDR3 totals 14 residues. The CDR3 protein is CASSPTQGPDTQYF. The CDR3 DNA reads TGTGCCAGCAGCCCAACACAGGGGCCAGATACGCAGTATTTT.

This clonotype was seen repeatedly, ten times or more. V and J are TRBV6-1 and TRBJ2-7, with TRBD1 matching 7 bases. Per germline, CDR1 MNHNS and CDR2 SASEGT. The CDR3 is made up of 15 amino acids. The J segment lost 6 bases and the V segment lost 10 bases, leaving 18 bases of the junction unmatched. The chain's CDR3 is CATQTMTGWFPEQYF. DNA for the CDR3: TGTGCCACCCAAACCATGACAGGGTGGTTTCCCGAGCAGTACTTC.

Many counts were recorded for this clonotype. CDR3 amino acids: CASTRTPFGQPQHF. CDR3 nucleotides: TGTGCCAGCACTAGGACCCCCTTTGGGCAGCCCCAGCATTTT. The chain is built from TRBV2 and TRBJ1-5; D ambiguous. The CDR3 extends over 14 amino acids. V was shortened by 7 bases and J by 7 bases, with 17 bases between the two germline ends. Germline V gene lookup returns CDR1 SNHLY and CDR2 FYNNEI.

This clonotype was counted ten times or more. The chain uses TRBV12-3 or TRBV12-4 and TRBJ1-1; the D is unclear. Trimming removed 1 base from V and 10 bases from J, with 4 bases in between. The CDR3 has 10 amino acids. CDR3: CASSLGVAFF. CDR3 DNA sequence: TGTGCCAGCAGTTTAGGGGTAGCTTTCTTT.

The chain combines TRBV20-1 with TRBJ2-1; D may be TRBD1 or TRBD2 (5 bases each). Germline V gene data show CDR1 as DFQATT and CDR2 as SNEGSKA (reference sequence). The V gene lost 6 bases and the J gene lost 0 bases, with 12 bases spanning the gap. The CDR3 spans 14 residues. CDR3 nucleotide sequence: TGCAGTGCCAGGGACCAGAGCTCCTACAATGAGCAGTTCTTC. It yields the protein CSARDQSSYNEQFF.

This clonotype has a single count. The chain is built from TRBV11-2 and TRBJ2-1, with TRBD1 matching 8 bases. This CDR3 is built from 17 residues. Germline lookup yields CDR1 SGHAT and CDR2 FQNNGV. The trim removed 5 bases at V and 5 bases at J, leaving 14 bases unmatched. The CDR3 DNA reads as TGTGCCAGCAGCGGTGACAGGGGCCTGCTGGGGCACAATGAGCAGTTCTTC. Protein product: CASSGDRGLLGHNEQFF.